These 22 T cell receptor beta chains were sequenced from one sample in a study of T cell responses to AZD1222 COVID-19 vaccine. Clones were sequenced by immunoSEQ multiplex PCR, and TCRdb holds only the in-frame ones, with some missing. The sample shows more than 95,000 clones, 85% to 90% of them seen only once. Sequenced here: peripheral blood, sampled on day 0 of AZD1222 vaccination. The receptors originated from an adult in good health.

In this sample, this clone turned up once. The J gene is TRBJ2-7, the V gene TRBV7-8; 8 bases match TRBD1. Germline CDR1 is SGHVS and CDR2 is FQNEAQ. The CDR3 contains 13 residues. V was pared by 4 bases and J by 7 bases, with 6 bases of the junction left unmatched. CDR3 in DNA: TGTGCCAGCAGCTCGGACAGGGCCCGGGAGCAGTACTTC. This codes for CASSSDRAREQYF. Using reference TRBV7-8 and TRBJ2-7 for the parts outside the CDR3, the full variable domain is GAGVSQSPRYKVAKRGQDVALRCDPISGHVSLFWYQQALGQGPEFLTYFQNEAQLDKSGLPSDRFFAERPEGSVSTLKIQRTQQEDSAVYLCASSSDRAREQYFGPGTRLTVT.

The chain carries TRBV18 and TRBJ1-2; D possibly corresponds to TRBD1 (5 bases). V was shortened by 4 bases and J by 1 base, with 7 bases between the two germline ends. Germline-derived CDR1 and CDR2 are KGHSH and LQKENI. The CDR3 has 13 amino acids. CDR3 protein: CASSRQFNYGYTF. In DNA, the CDR3 is TGTGCCAGCTCACGACAGTTTAACTATGGCTACACCTTC.

The V call is TRBV7-2, the J call TRBJ2-2; 8 bases line up with TRBD1. This CDR3 contains 16 residues. CDR1 is SGHTA and CDR2 is FQGNSA in the germline V gene. V dropped 5 bases and J dropped 0; count of bases not matched to a gene: 5. The CDR3 DNA is TGTGCCAGCAGCCCGACAGGGGTCCCGAACACCGGGGAGCTGTTTTTT. Translated: CASSPTGVPNTGELFF.

The chain is built from TRBV7-3 and TRBJ1-3; D ambiguous. The CDR3 consists of 15 residues. CDR1 is SGHTA, CDR2 FQGTGA, per germline. Trimming cost V 2 bases and J 4 bases, with 12 bases left between them. This CDR3 is CASSLGSAAGNTIYF. The CDR3 DNA follows: TGTGCCAGCAGCTTAGGATCCGCAGCGGGAAACACCATATATTTT.

The rearrangement joins TRBV23-1 to TRBJ1-3, with a weak D call TRBD1 (5 bases). TRBV23-1 counts as an open reading frame of uncertain function. Between the trimmed V and J ends, which lost 0 bases and 2 bases, there was a span of 8 bases. The CDR3 extends over 15 amino acids. CDR3 sequence (DNA): TGCGCCAGCAGTCAATCTGCAGGGACTGGAAACACCATATATTTT. This sequence encodes CASSQSAGTGNTIYF.

The chain carries TRBV10-3 and TRBJ2-7; 15 positions agree with TRBD2. Germline CDR1 reads ENHRY; CDR2 reads SYGVKD. The CDR3 has 12 amino acids. With V trimmed by 10 bases and J by 11 bases, 6 bases remained unmatched. This CDR3 reads CATPGLAGGKYF. The CDR3, as DNA: TGTGCCACCCCGGGACTAGCGGGAGGAAAGTACTTC.

CDR3 sequence: CATSRFYGQERLFF. CDR3 in DNA: TGTGCCACCAGCAGATTTTACGGACAGGAGAGACTGTTTTTT. This sequence joins TRBV15 and TRBJ1-4; TRBD1 matches at 7 bases. The CDR3 spans 14 residues. Germline values: CDR1 LNHNV, CDR2 YYDKDF (reference sequence). V gave up 2 bases and J gave up 13 bases; unmatched junction bases: 10.

The V call is TRBV19, the J call TRBJ1-5; 9 nucleotides align to TRBD1. V lost 5 bases, J lost 9 bases, and 8 bases stayed unmatched. This CDR3 has 14 residues. Germline V lookup: CDR1 LNHDA, CDR2 SQIVND (reference sequence). For the CDR3, the DNA is TGTGCCAGTAGTGTCAGGACAGGGGTCCGGCCCCAGCATTTT. Protein product: CASSVRTGVRPQHF.

The V gene is TRBV7-9, the J gene TRBJ1-1; a weak D match, TRBD1 (5 bases). CDR1 and CDR2 from the germline V gene are SEHNR and FQNEAQ (reference sequence). This CDR3 contains 12 residues. Trimming stripped 2 bases from V and 8 bases from J, with 9 bases between. CDR3 residues: CASSLWGEEAFF. CDR3 DNA: TGTGCCAGCAGCTTATGGGGGGAAGAAGCTTTCTTT.

V gene TRBV19 combines with J gene TRBJ2-7; 11 nucleotides align to TRBD2. CDR1 and CDR2 from the germline V gene are LNHDA and SQIVND (reference sequence). The CDR3 spans 18 residues. J was trimmed by 2 bases and V by 3 bases; bases with no gene match: 12. The chain's CDR3 is CASSIGVAGGPPTYEQYF. The CDR3 DNA reads TGTGCCAGTAGTATCGGGGTAGCGGGAGGGCCGCCTACCTACGAGCAGTACTTC. Filled out from reference TRBV19 and TRBJ2-7, the complete variable domain reads DGGITQSPKYLFRKEGQNVTLSCEQNLNHDAMYWYRQDPGQGLRLIYYSQIVNDFQKGDIAEGYSVSREKKESFPLTVTSAQKNPTAFYLCASSIGVAGGPPTYEQYFGPGTRLTVT.

The chain is built from TRBV6-5 and TRBJ1-1; D gene ambiguous. V gave up 4 bases and J gave up 3 bases, with 3 bases separating them. Germline-derived CDR1 and CDR2 are MNHEY and SVGAGI. There are 11 residues in the CDR3. For the CDR3, the DNA is TGTGCCAGCAGTTCGGACACTGAAGCTTTCTTT. Protein: CASSSDTEAFF.

In this sample, this clone turned up once. This chain links TRBV20-1 with TRBJ1-5; tentatively, D is TRBD1 (6 bases). Trimming took off 7 bases at V and 6 bases at J, with 10 bases between the two ends. Germline CDR1 reads DFQATT; CDR2 reads SNEGSKA (reference sequence). The CDR3 contains 11 residues. The CDR3 DNA sequence: TGCAGTGTACAGGGTGGTCAGCCCCAGCATTTT. This translates into CSVQGGQPQHF.

This rearrangement joins TRBV3-1 (or the pseudogene TRBV3-2) to TRBJ2-2; D is uncertain. CDR3 size: 15 residues. The germline CDR1 and CDR2 sequences are LGHDT and YNNKEL (reference sequence). V dropped 4 bases and J dropped 6 bases, with 15 bases sitting between them. The CDR3 region is CASSPRTKNAGELFF. The CDR3 bases are TGTGCCAGCAGCCCCAGGACGAAAAACGCCGGGGAGCTGTTTTTT.

The rearrangement links TRBV6-5 to TRBJ1-1; TRBD1 matches at 7 bases. CDR1 and CDR2 (germline): MNHEY, SVGAGI. This CDR3 is 15 amino acids long. Trimming cost V 6 bases and J 1 base; bases outside gene matches: 8. The CDR3 region is CASRYHGTENTEAFF. The CDR3, as DNA: TGTGCCAGCAGATACCACGGGACAGAGAACACTGAAGCTTTCTTT.

This chain joins TRBV6-5 and TRBJ2-2, with D perhaps TRBD1 or TRBD2 (5 bases each). CDR3 length equals 15 residues. V dropped 6 bases and J dropped 2 bases, with 13 bases sitting between them. Germline lookup yields CDR1 MNHEY and CDR2 SVGAGI. The CDR3 coding sequence is TGTGCCAGCAGGCGCTCCGGGACCAACACCGGGGAGCTGTTTTTT. Its protein is CASRRSGTNTGELFF.

Only one count was recorded for this clone. The J gene is TRBJ1-5, the V gene TRBV20-1; no reliable D call. The CDR3 length is 13 residues. V was trimmed by 3 bases and J by 0 bases, leaving 6 bases between them. Per the germline V gene, CDR1 is DFQATT and CDR2 is SNEGSKA (reference sequence). This CDR3 is CSASSFSNQPQHF. The CDR3 DNA reads as TGCAGTGCTAGTTCCTTTAGCAATCAGCCCCAGCATTTT.

The gene calls are TRBV10-2 and TRBJ2-3; D uncertain. Trimming took 7 bases from V and 0 from J, leaving 14 bases between them. Germline V lookup: CDR1 WSHSY, CDR2 SAAADI. This CDR3 is 15 amino acids long. The CDR3 DNA follows: TGCGCCAGCACTGGCTTAGCCGGGAGCACAGATACGCAGTATTTT. Protein sequence: CASTGLAGSTDTQYF.

This chain connects TRBV2 to TRBJ1-1; TRBD1 matches at 9 bases. Germline trimming cut 4 bases from V and 4 bases from J; bases unmatched to any gene: 4. The length of the CDR3 is 14 residues. Germline CDR1 reads SNHLY; CDR2 reads FYNNEI. DNA of the CDR3: TGTGCCAGCAGTGCACAGGGGGCGCGCACTGAAGCTTTCTTT. Protein: CASSAQGARTEAFF. The variable domain in full, with the rest retrieved from reference TRBV2 and TRBJ1-1, is EPEVTQTPSHQVTQMGQEVILRCVPISNHLYFYWYRQILGQKVEFLVSFYNNEISEKSEIFDDQFSVERPDGSNFTLKIRSTKLEDSAMYFCASSAQGARTEAFFGQGTRLTVV.

The chain has TRBV6-5 and TRBJ1-4, with D unresolved. The CDR3 length is 14 residues. Trimming stripped 3 bases from V and 7 bases from J, with 12 bases between. Germline CDR1 is MNHEY and CDR2 is SVGAGI. For the CDR3, the DNA is TGTGCCAGCAGTTATCAGTGGGAGGCTGAAAAACTGTTTTTT. Amino acids: CASSYQWEAEKLFF.

This chain connects TRBV6-2 or TRBV6-3 to TRBJ2-5; D remains ambiguous. Germline CDR1 reads MNHEY; CDR2 reads SVGEGT. Trimming stripped 3 bases from V and 0 bases from J, with 23 bases between. There are 19 residues in the CDR3. The CDR3 spells CASSYGGYSTIPYQETQYF. CDR3 coding DNA: TGTGCCAGCAGTTATGGTGGTTACAGTACTATCCCTTACCAAGAGACCCAGTACTTC.

The chain recombines TRBV6-5 with TRBJ2-4; D unclear. The V end lost 6 bases, the J end lost 7 bases, and 7 bases lay between the germline ends. Germline CDR1 MNHEY, CDR2 SVGAGI. This CDR3 spans 11 amino acids. This chain's CDR3 is CASSMINIQYF. The CDR3 DNA reads TGTGCCAGCAGCATGATCAACATTCAGTACTTC.

The V gene is TRBV30, the J gene TRBJ1-5, with a tentative D call TRBD1 (5 bases). Germline V lookup: CDR1 GTSNPN, CDR2 SVGIG (reference sequence). CDR3 length: 16 amino acids. Deletions cut 1 base from V and 7 bases from J, with 20 bases between. The CDR3 loop is CAWSGPSGGMDQPQHF. CDR3 nucleotide sequence: TGTGCCTGGAGTGGCCCTTCTGGGGGAATGGACCAGCCCCAGCATTTT.